This TCR beta chain is drawn from a study of OX40 agonist ivuxolimab in advanced cancers. Context from the whole study: Ivuxolimab was an agonistic, fully human IgG2 monoclonal antibody directed against OX40 (CD134), a costimulatory receptor. Prior anti-PD-1, anti-PD-L1 or anti-CTLA-4 therapy was permitted, and 30% to 45% of dose-escalation patients had received checkpoint inhibitors. Of the approximately 50 dose-escalation patients, hepatocellular carcinoma was present in roughly 19, melanoma in roughly 15, renal cell carcinoma in 9 and head and neck cancer in 9. The paper describes the monotherapy dose-escalation part (N = 52 patients) of the phase I trial of ivuxolimab. Intravenous ivuxolimab was administered to patients every 2 weeks at six dose levels: 0.01, 0.1, 0.3, 1.5, 3 and 10 mg/kg. Partial responses occurred in three dose-escalation patients, of whom one had hepatocellular carcinoma and two had cutaneous melanoma. In the dose-escalation cohort, more than 80% of patients were male, and the mean age was 60 years with a range of about 20 to 80. Peripheral TCRbeta sequencing aimed to test whether ivuxolimab altered TCR sequence diversity and caused clonal T-cell expansion. What the research found in general, with its limitations: At doses from 0.1 to 3.0 mg/kg, clonal expansion was seen in both CD4+ and CD8+ blood T cells between baseline and week 6. After ivuxolimab, expanded clones were on average more numerous among CD8+ T cells than among CD4+ T cells. Low levels of normalized T-cell clonal expansion were also seen in some patients who did not respond. The antigen specificity of the peripheral T cells that underwent clonal expansion was not determined. In the 0.1-3.0 mg/kg groups, partial responders were among the patients with the lowest normalized peripheral clonal expansion, particularly in CD8+ T cells.

Genomic DNA was extracted from sorted cells for sequencing of the TCRbeta CDR3 region. The immunoSEQ Assay was used for sequencing of TCRbeta CDR3 regions. This is the immuneACCESS table as TCRdb keeps it, with only in-frame sequences that have V and J called. A part of the clones is gone; compared with another copy, unresolved V genes explain less than half, and the rest is unexplained. Within this sample are approximately 84,000 clones, with 80% to 95% of them counted one time only. More than 0.35% of the sample goes to the ten largest clones. The trial excluded patients who had a history of autoimmune disease or were on systemic immunosuppression. In every dose cohort, peripheral blood was drawn for TCR sequencing at baseline, cycle 4 day 1, and cycle 7 day 1. Samples came from an open-label, multicenter, first-in-human phase I dose-escalation trial of ivuxolimab. The trial enrolled adults with locally advanced or metastatic head and neck squamous cell, hepatocellular, melanoma or renal cell carcinoma. Before TCR sequencing, CD4+ T cells and CD8+ T cells from peripheral blood were sorted into separate populations.

This clone was counted only a few times. The target of this receptor is not known. Base quality data are lacking; no much larger clone is found one base away. The CDR3 spans 16 residues, from the cysteine through the phenylalanine. Solely the CDR3 DNA is kept, with 48 bases framed from the first base. The germline V gene (reference sequence) supplies CDR1 SGHNT and CDR2 YYREEE. After removal of 4 bases from V and 4 bases from J, the junction retains 8 bases not matched to a gene. The chain was built from TRBV5-4 and TRBJ1-2, and 12 junction bases match TRBD1. The TCR comes from an adult with an advanced solid tumor such as melanoma, head and neck, liver or kidney cancer. The source was CD4+ or CD8+ T cells sorted from blood, collected in a trial of the OX40 agonist ivuxolimab. The DNA is as follows: TGTGCCAGCAGCAAGGGACAGGGGGCTAATCGCTATGGCTACACCTTC. Translated, it reads CASSKGQGANRYGYTF.